This TCR beta chain emerged from a study of T cells in Graves' hyperthyroidism and ophthalmopathy. Overall study results and limits: Also found in blood were most expanded thyroid clonotypes above 0.001. The model foresaw ophthalmopathy a median about 6.1 months prior to onset.

In its sample, this clonotype was seen many times. Antigen: not known. Germline CDR1 LGHDT, CDR2 YNNKEL (reference sequence). This CDR3 spans 14 amino acids. Trimming took off 1 base at V and 1 base at J, with 7 bases between the two ends. The study defined stable Graves' hyperthyroidism as no ophthalmopathy progression within 18 months. RNA transcripts yielded amplified TCR beta CDR3 regions. Researchers ran a first-round RT-PCR on the TCR CDR3 using the HTBI primer set. MiXCR, applied by TCRdb to the multiplex PCR reads, yields one record per CDR3 protein. The table records around 520,000 distinct CDR3 sequences, about an eighth of them present only once.

J is TRBJ1-1 and V is TRBV3-1; perhaps TRBD1 as D (6 bases). The sequenced material came from blood. The source is a woman aged 18-35 years with Graves' hyperthyroidism. CDR3 in DNA: TGTGCCAGCAGCCAAGGGGACAAGAACACTGAAGCTTTCTTT. Protein product: CASSQGDKNTEAFF.